These T cell receptor beta chains were read from a single sample in a study of shared clonotypes between healthy human individuals. Libraries were prepared by immunoSEQ multiplex PCR; TCRdb keeps only in-frame clonotypes and omits some of them. This table holds fewer than 650,000 clones, 76% found once. The sample taken for sequencing was PBMCs. Receptors originate from a woman in her thirties or forties in good health. Some clones in this sample may be carry-over from other donors' samples. Both conserved end residues are part of each CDR3. D genes are given only for firm matches. For some rows the clone size is stated as once, few or many, or as a class when expanded; others skip it.

V: TRBV9
size: .
D: TRBD1
J: TRBJ2-2
CDR3: CASSSPQGANTGELFF
DNA: TGTGCCAGCAGTTCGCCACAGGGGGCGAACACCGGGGAGCTGTTTTTT

V: TRBV28
size: .
D: .
J: TRBJ1-4
CDR3: CASTPPGRNEKLFF
DNA: TGTGCCAGCACCCCTCCCGGCAGGAATGAAAAACTGTTTTTT

V: TRBV5-4
size: .
D: TRBD1
J: TRBJ2-5
CDR3: CASSDRTGGEETQYF
DNA: TGTGCCAGCAGCGATAGGACAGGGGGCGAAGAGACCCAGTACTTC

V: TRBV5-4
size: .
D: .
J: TRBJ2-1
CDR3: CASSLETGRKQFF
DNA: TGTGCCAGCAGCTTGGAAACAGGGCGGAAGCAGTTCTTC

V: TRBV5-1
size: few
D: .
J: TRBJ1-1
CDR3: CASSLAGFRTEAFF
DNA: TGCGCCAGCAGCTTGGCCGGGTTTAGAACTGAAGCTTTCTTT

V: TRBV18
size: .
D: TRBD1
J: TRBJ2-7
CDR3: CASSPDRGVYEQYF
DNA: TGTGCCAGCTCACCCGACAGGGGGGTCTACGAGCAGTACTTC

V: TRBV5-3
size: .
D: TRBD2
J: TRBJ2-1
CDR3: CARSPRSGRAYNEQFF
DNA: TGTGCCAGAAGCCCTCGAAGCGGGAGGGCGTACAATGAGCAGTTCTTC

V: TRBV5-1
size: once
D: .
J: TRBJ2-2
CDR3: CASSLWDPVTGELFF
DNA: TGCGCCAGCAGCTTGTGGGACCCCGTCACCGGGGAGCTGTTTTTT

V: TRBV18
size: .
D: .
J: TRBJ2-6
CDR3: CASSPPQGSGANVLTF
DNA: TGTGCCAGCTCACCACCACAAGGCTCTGGGGCCAACGTCCTGACTTTC

V: TRBV7-9
size: .
D: .
J: TRBJ1-2
CDR3: CASSLEGIRGYTF
DNA: TGTGCCAGCAGCTTAGAGGGGATCCGTGGCTACACCTTC

V: TRBV29-1
size: .
D: .
J: TRBJ1-2
CDR3: CSAQGLGGYTF
DNA: TGCAGCGCTCAGGGTTTGGGTGGCTACACCTTC

V: TRBV6-5
size: .
D: TRBD1
J: TRBJ2-1
CDR3: CASRQTGTYNEQFF
DNA: TGTGCCAGCAGGCAGACAGGGACCTACAATGAGCAGTTCTTC

V: TRBV7-6
size: .
D: .
J: TRBJ2-7
CDR3: CASSFGDRLGEQYF
DNA: TGTGCCAGCAGCTTCGGCGATCGCTTGGGCGAGCAGTACTTC

V: TRBV21-1
size: .
D: .
J: TRBJ1-4
CDR3: CASSKEEAGINEKLFF
DNA: TGTGCCAGCAGCAAAGAGGAGGCAGGGATTAATGAAAAACTGTTTTTT

V: TRBV29-1
size: many
D: .
J: TRBJ1-2
CDR3: CSVEDLLSGYTF
DNA: TGCAGCGTTGAAGATCTGCTAAGTGGCTACACCTTC

V: TRBV28
size: .
D: TRBD2
J: TRBJ2-2
CDR3: CASSFSGGRVDGELFF
DNA: TGTGCCAGCAGTTTTTCCGGCGGGAGGGTCGACGGGGAGCTGTTTTTT

V: TRBV10-3
size: .
D: .
J: TRBJ2-2
CDR3: CAISSTSEDTGELFF
DNA: TGTGCCATCAGCTCGACTAGTGAAGACACCGGGGAGCTGTTTTTT

V: TRBV2
size: .
D: TRBD2
J: TRBJ2-1
CDR3: CASSELAGRNEQFF
DNA: TGTGCCAGCAGTGAGCTAGCGGGACGCAATGAGCAGTTCTTC

V: TRBV4-1
size: .
D: TRBD1
J: TRBJ2-2
CDR3: CASSQDTGTGGFGVHF
DNA: TGCGCCAGCAGCCAAGACACCGGGACAGGGGGCTTTGGCGTTCATTTT

V: TRBV5-8
size: .
D: .
J: TRBJ1-5
CDR3: CASTHLGPQHF
DNA: TGTGCCAGCACCCACCTTGGGCCCCAGCATTTT

V: TRBV6-5
size: .
D: .
J: TRBJ1-5
CDR3: CASSYLPRQPQHF
DNA: TGTGCCAGCAGTTACCTCCCCCGGCAGCCCCAGCATTTT

V: TRBV12-2
size: .
D: .
J: TRBJ1-5
CDR3: CASRLCGAGGRCQPQHF
DNA: TGTGCAAGTCGCCTCTGCGGGGCAGGGGGTAGGTGTCAGCCCCAGCATTTT

V: TRBV7-9
size: few
D: TRBD1
J: TRBJ2-3
CDR3: CASSLGQGVQLKVQYF
DNA: TGTGCCAGCAGCCTGGGACAGGGAGTCCAATTAAAGGTGCAGTATTTT

V: TRBV6-6
size: .
D: TRBD1
J: TRBJ1-4
CDR3: CASSRPTGGGEKLFF
DNA: TGTGCCAGCAGTCGCCCGACAGGGGGTGGTGAAAAACTGTTTTTT

V: TRBV28
size: few
D: TRBD2
J: TRBJ2-6
CDR3: CASSSGSVGSGANVLTF
DNA: TGTGCCAGCAGTAGCGGGAGCGTTGGCTCTGGGGCCAACGTCCTGACTTTC

V: TRBV6-1
size: .
D: TRBD1
J: TRBJ2-7
CDR3: CASSAETGWYEQYF
DNA: TGTGCCAGCAGTGCCGAGACAGGGTGGTACGAGCAGTACTTC

V: TRBV10-3
size: .
D: .
J: TRBJ2-6
CDR3: CAIGDSSGANVLTF
DNA: TGTGCCATCGGGGACTCTTCTGGGGCCAACGTCCTGACTTTC

V: TRBV28
size: .
D: TRBD1
J: TRBJ2-7
CDR3: CASSTYRQGMETYEQYF
DNA: TGTGCCAGCAGTACCTACCGACAGGGTATGGAGACCTACGAGCAGTACTTC

V: TRBV28
size: few
D: TRBD2
J: TRBJ2-2
CDR3: CASSLPREGVGELFF
DNA: TGTGCCAGCAGTTTACCGCGGGAGGGGGTCGGGGAGCTGTTTTTT